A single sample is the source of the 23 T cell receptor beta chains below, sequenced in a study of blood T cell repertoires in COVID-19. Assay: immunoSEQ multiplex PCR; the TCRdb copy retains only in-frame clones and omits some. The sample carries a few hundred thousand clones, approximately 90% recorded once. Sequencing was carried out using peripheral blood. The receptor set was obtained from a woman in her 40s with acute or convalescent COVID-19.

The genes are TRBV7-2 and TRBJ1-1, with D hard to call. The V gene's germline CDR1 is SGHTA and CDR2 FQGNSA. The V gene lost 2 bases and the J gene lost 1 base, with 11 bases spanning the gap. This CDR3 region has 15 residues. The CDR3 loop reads CASSLNRGGNTEAFF. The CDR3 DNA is TGTGCCAGCAGCTTAAATCGTGGCGGGAACACTGAAGCTTTCTTT.

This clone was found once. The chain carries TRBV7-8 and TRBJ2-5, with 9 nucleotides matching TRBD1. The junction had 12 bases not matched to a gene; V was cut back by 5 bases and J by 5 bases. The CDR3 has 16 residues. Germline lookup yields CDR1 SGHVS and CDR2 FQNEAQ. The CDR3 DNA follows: TGTGCCAGCAGCCCAGGCCAACAGGGGGCAGGGGAGACCCAGTACTTC. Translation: CASSPGQQGAGETQYF.

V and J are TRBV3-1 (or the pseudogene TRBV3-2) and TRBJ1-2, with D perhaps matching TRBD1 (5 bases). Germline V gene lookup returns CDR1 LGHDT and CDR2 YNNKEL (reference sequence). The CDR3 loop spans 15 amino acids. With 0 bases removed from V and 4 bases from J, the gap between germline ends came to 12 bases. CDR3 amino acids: CASSQDPRGPYGYTF. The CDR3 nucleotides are TGTGCCAGCAGCCAAGATCCTAGGGGCCCCTATGGCTACACCTTC.

CDR3 coding DNA: TGCGCCAGCAGTGCGGCGGGACAGGGGAACACTGAAGCTTTCTTT. This codes for CASSAAGQGNTEAFF. The chain carries TRBV10-1 and TRBJ1-1; TRBD1 agrees at 9 bases. The CDR3 is 15 residues long. Trimming cost V 4 bases and J 1 base; bases outside gene matches: 4. Per the germline V gene, CDR1 is WNHNN and CDR2 is SYGVQD (reference sequence).

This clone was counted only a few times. For the CDR3, the DNA is TGTGCCAGCAGCTTAAATACAGGGTATAATTCACCCCTCCACTTT. Its protein product is CASSLNTGYNSPLHF. This chain connects TRBV11-2 to TRBJ1-6; maybe TRBD1 (6 bases). The CDR3 is made up of 15 amino acids. Germline values: CDR1 SGHAT, CDR2 FQNNGV. V was trimmed by 2 bases and J by 4 bases, leaving 9 bases between them.

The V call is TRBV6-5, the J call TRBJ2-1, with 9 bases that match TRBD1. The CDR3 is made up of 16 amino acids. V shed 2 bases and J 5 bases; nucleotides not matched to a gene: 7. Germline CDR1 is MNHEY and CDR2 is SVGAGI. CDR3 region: CASSYGGTGPNNEQFF. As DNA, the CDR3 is TGTGCCAGCAGTTACGGGGGGACAGGGCCCAACAATGAGCAGTTCTTC.

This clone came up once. The CDR3: CATSDSKGLLDTQYF. CDR3 coding DNA: TGTGCCACCAGTGATTCAAAGGGGTTATTAGATACGCAGTATTTT. The rearrangement joins TRBV24-1 to TRBJ2-3; tentative D call: TRBD1 (5 bases). V dropped 2 bases and J dropped 5 bases, with 13 bases sitting between them. Per germline, CDR1 KGHDR and CDR2 SFDVKD. The CDR3 runs to 15 residues.

The DNA for the CDR3 is TGTGCCAGCAGCTCAGGACAGCCTAGGGCTTTCTTT. Its protein product is CASSSGQPRAFF. The gene calls are TRBV5-4 and TRBJ1-1, with D possibly TRBD1 on 6 matching bases. The CDR3 has 12 residues. Trimming removed 3 bases from V and 11 bases from J, with 14 bases in between. Germline V CDR1 and CDR2: SGHNT, YYREEE (reference sequence).

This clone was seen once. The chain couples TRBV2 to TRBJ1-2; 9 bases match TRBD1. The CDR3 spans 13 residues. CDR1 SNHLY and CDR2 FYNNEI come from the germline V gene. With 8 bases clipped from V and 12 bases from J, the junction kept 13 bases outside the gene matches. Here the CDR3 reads CASAQRGQGTHTF. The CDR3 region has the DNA TGTGCCAGCGCCCAAAGAGGACAGGGGACTCACACCTTC.

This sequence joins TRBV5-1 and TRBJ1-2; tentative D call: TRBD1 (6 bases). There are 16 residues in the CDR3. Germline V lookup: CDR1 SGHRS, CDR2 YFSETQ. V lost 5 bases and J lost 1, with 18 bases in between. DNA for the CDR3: TGCGCCAGCAGTCACATCACCGGGACATTTAACTATGGCTACACCTTC. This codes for CASSHITGTFNYGYTF.

The CDR3 sequence: CASTRCGQSFYEQYV. CDR3 bases: TGTGCCAGCACCAGATGCGGGCAGTCCTTCTACGAGCAGTACGTC. The chain is built from TRBV21-1 and TRBJ2-7; TRBD2, as called in the table, went unchecked against the DNA. TRBV21-1 is a pseudogene segment. The CDR3 is made up of 15 amino acids.

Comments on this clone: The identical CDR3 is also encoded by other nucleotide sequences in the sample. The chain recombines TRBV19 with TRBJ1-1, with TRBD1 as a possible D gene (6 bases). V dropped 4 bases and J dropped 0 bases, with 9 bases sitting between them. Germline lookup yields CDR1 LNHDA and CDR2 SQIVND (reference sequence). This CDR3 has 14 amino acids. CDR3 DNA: TGTGCCAGTAGTAAAGGACAGTTGAACACTGAAGCTTTCTTT. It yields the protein CASSKGQLNTEAFF.

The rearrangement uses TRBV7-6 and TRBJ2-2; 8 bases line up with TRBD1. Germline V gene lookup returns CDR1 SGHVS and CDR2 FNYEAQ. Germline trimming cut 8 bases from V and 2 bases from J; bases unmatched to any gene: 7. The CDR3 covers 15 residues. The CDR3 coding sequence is TGTGCCAGCCGCCCCGGGACAGGCAACACCGGGGAGCTGTTTTTT. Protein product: CASRPGTGNTGELFF.

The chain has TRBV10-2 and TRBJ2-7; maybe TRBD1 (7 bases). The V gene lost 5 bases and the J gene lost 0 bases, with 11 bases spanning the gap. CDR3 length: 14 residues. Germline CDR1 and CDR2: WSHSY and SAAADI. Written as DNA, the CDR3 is TGCGCCAGCAGTCCAGGGGGAGGCTCCTACGAGCAGTACGTC. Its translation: CASSPGGGSYEQYV.

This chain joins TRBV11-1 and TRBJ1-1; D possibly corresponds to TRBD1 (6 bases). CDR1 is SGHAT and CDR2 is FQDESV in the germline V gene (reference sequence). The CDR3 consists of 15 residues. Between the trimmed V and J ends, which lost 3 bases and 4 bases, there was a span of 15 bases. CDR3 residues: CASSFATGRGTEAFF. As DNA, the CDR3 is TGTGCCAGCAGCTTCGCGACAGGCCGAGGCACTGAAGCTTTCTTT.

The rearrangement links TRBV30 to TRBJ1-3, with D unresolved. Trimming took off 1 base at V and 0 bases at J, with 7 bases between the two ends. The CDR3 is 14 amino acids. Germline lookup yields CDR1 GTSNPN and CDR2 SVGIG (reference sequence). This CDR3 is CAWSDTFSGNTIYF. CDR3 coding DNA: TGTGCCTGGAGTGACACCTTCTCTGGAAACACCATATATTTT.

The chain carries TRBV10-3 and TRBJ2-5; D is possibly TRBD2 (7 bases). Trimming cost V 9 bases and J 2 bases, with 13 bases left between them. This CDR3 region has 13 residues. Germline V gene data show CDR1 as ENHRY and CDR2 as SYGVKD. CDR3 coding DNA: TGTGCCATAGGGGGGGGGCCTCAAGAGACCCAGTACTTC. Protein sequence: CAIGGGPQETQYF.

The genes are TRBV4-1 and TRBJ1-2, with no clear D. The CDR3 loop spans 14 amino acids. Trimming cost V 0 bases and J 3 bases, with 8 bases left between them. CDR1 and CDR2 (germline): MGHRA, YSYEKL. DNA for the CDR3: TGCGCCAGCAGCCAAGACACGGTCTACTATGGCTACACCTTC. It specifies CASSQDTVYYGYTF.

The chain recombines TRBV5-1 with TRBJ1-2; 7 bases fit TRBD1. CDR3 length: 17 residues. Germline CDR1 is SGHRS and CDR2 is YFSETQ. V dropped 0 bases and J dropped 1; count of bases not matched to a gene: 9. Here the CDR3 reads CASSLEPTRDSNYGYTF. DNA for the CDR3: TGCGCCAGCAGCTTGGAACCTACCCGGGACAGTAACTATGGCTACACCTTC. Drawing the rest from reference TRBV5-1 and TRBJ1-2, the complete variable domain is KAGVTQTPRYLIKTRGQQVTLSCSPISGHRSVSWYQQTPGQGLQFLFEYFSETQRNKGNFPGRFSGRQFSNSRSEMNVSTLELGDSALYLCASSLEPTRDSNYGYTFGSGTRLTVV.

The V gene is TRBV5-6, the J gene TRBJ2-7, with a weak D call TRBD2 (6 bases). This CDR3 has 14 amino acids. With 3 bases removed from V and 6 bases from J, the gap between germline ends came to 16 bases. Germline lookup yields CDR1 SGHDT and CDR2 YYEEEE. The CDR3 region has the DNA TGTGCCAGCAGCTGGGGGGACCATAGGTCCGAGCAGTACGTC. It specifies CASSWGDHRSEQYV.

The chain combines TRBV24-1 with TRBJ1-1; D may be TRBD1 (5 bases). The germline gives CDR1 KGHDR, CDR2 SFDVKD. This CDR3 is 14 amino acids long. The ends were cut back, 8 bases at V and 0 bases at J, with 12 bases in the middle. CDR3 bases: TGTGCCACCAAGGACAACTTCATGAACACTGAAGCTTTCTTT. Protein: CATKDNFMNTEAFF.

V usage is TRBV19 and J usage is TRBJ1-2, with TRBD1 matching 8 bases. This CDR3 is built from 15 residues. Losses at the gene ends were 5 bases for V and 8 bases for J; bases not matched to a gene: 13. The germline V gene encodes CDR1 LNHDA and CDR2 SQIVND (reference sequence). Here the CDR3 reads CASSSGQGGTWGYTF. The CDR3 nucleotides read TGTGCCAGTAGTTCCGGACAGGGAGGAACGTGGGGCTACACCTTC. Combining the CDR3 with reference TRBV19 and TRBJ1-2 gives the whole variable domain DGGITQSPKYLFRKEGQNVTLSCEQNLNHDAMYWYRQDPGQGLRLIYYSQIVNDFQKGDIAEGYSVSREKKESFPLTVTSAQKNPTAFYLCASSSGQGGTWGYTFGSGTRLTVV.

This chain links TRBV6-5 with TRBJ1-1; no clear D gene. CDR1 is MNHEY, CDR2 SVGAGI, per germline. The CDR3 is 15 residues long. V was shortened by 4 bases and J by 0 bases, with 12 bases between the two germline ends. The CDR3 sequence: CASSLAQTMNTEAFF. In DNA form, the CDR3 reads TGTGCCAGCAGTTTAGCCCAAACCATGAACACTGAAGCTTTCTTT.